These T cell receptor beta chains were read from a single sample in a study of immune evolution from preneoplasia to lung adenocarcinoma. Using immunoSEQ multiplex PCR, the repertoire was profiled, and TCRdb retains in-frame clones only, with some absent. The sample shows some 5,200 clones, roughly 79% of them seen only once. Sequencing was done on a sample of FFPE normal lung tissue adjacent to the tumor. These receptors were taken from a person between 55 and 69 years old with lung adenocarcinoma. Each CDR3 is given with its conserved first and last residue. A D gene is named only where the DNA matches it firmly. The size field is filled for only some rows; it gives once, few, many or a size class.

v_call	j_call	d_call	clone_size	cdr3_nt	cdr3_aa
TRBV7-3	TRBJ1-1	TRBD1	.	TGTGCCAGCAGCTTAGTTCTCAGGGACAGGGGATCGGGGATGAGGAGAACTGAAGCTTTCTTT	CASSLVLRDRGSGMRRTEAFF
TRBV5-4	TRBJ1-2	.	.	TGTGCCAGCAGCCCTGCTAACTATGGCTACACCTTC	CASSPANYGYTF
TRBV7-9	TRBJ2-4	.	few	TGTGCCAGCAGCTTAGGTCGGGGGGCTGACATTCAGTACTTC	CASSLGRGADIQYF
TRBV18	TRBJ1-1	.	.	TGTGCCAGCTCACCACCGGGAGAAATGAACACTGAAGCTTTCTTT	CASSPPGEMNTEAFF
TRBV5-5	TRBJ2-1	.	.	TGTGCCAGCAGCTTGGTAGGCCTAGGGGTAGGCAATGAGCAGTTCTTC	CASSLVGLGVGNEQFF
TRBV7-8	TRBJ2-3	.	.	TGTGCCAGCAGCTTAGCTGACAGTACAGATACGCAGTATTTT	CASSLADSTDTQYF
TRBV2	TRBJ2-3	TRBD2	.	TGTGCCAGCACCTATAATATACTAGCGGGGAGGGATACGCAGTATTTT	CASTYNILAGRDTQYF
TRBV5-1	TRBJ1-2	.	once	TGCGCCAGCAGCTCGGACACCACTAACTATGGCTACACCTTC	CASSSDTTNYGYTF
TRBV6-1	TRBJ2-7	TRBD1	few	TGTGCCAGCAGTGTCCGGGACAGGGACTACGAGCAGTACTTC	CASSVRDRDYEQYF
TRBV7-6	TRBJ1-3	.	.	TGTGCCAGCAGCCCCGAGACATCGCGAAACACCATATATTTT	CASSPETSRNTIYF
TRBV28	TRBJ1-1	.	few	TGTGCCAGCAGGCGACGGGAGGGACCGAACACTGAAGCTTTCTTT	CASRRREGPNTEAFF
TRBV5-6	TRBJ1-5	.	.	TGTGCCAGCAGCTTGGGGTGGGGGCCACATCAGCCCCAGCATTTT	CASSLGWGPHQPQHF
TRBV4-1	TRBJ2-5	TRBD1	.	TGCGCCAGCAGCCAAGATTCAGGGGGCTCTGGCCGGGTCCTGGGGGGTACCCAGTACTTC	CASSQDSGGSGRVLGGTQYF
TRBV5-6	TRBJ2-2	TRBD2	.	TGTGCCAGCAGCTTGGCGGGTCTAGCGGACACCGGGGAGCTGTTTTTT	CASSLAGLADTGELFF
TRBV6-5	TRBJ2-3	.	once	TGTGCCAGCAGCCTAAACGGTATTGCGTCAGATACGCAGTATTTT	CASSLNGIASDTQYF
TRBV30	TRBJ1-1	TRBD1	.	TGTGCCTGGACCGACAGGGGTATGAGGGTGGGCACTGAAGCTTTCTTT	CAWTDRGMRVGTEAFF
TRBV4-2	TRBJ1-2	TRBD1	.	TGTGCCAGCAGCCAGTCACAAACCCGGGACAGGGGGAACTATGGCTACACCTTC	CASSQSQTRDRGNYGYTF
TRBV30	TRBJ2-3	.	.	TGTGCCTGGAGTGTATTTAGCATGGATACGCAGTATTTT	CAWSVFSMDTQYF
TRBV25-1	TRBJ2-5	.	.	TGTGCCAGCAGTGCGGAGGACCGACGGGGATTGGAGACCCAGTACTTC	CASSAEDRRGLETQYF
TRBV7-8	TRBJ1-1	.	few	TGTGCCAGCGGCGTGGGGAACACTGAAGCTTTCTTT	CASGVGNTEAFF
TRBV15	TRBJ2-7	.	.	TGTGCCACCAGCCGAGACCGGGAAACTTTCCCCTACGAGCAGTACTTC	CATSRDRETFPYEQYF
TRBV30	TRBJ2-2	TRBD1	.	TGTGCCTGGAGTCCGACAGGGGGCCCCGGGGAGCTGTTTTTT	CAWSPTGGPGELFF
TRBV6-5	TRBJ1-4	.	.	TGTGCCAGCAGTTACCGGGGGGCTGATGAAAAACTGTTTTTT	CASSYRGADEKLFF
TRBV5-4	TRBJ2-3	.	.	TGTGCCAGCAGCCGGTCTAGCACAGATACGCAGTATTTT	CASSRSSTDTQYF
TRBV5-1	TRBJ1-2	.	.	TGCGCCAGCAGCTTTGAGGGGACGAAGGGCTACACCTTC	CASSFEGTKGYTF
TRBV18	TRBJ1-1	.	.	TGTGCCAGCTCACCCCCAGGGAGGAACACTGAAGCTTTCTTT	CASSPPGRNTEAFF
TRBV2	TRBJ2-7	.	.	TGTGCCACCAACGAGGAAACCTACGAGCAGTACTTC	CATNEETYEQYF
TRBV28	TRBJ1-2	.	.	TGTGCCAGCACCGACAGCTATGGCTACACCTTC	CASTDSYGYTF
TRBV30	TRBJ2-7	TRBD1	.	TGTGCCTGGAGTGTAGGGACAGGGGCCTACGAGCAGTACTTC	CAWSVGTGAYEQYF
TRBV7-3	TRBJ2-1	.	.	TGTGCCAGCAGCTCGGGGCCCCCCCATGAGCAGTTCTTC	CASSSGPPHEQFF
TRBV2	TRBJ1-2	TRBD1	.	TGTGCCAGCAGGGGACAGGTTAGGGACTATGGCTACACCTTC	CASRGQVRDYGYTF
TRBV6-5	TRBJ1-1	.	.	TGTGCCAGCAGTTCAAGGCAGGGCGGCACTGAAGCTTTCTTT	CASSSRQGGTEAFF
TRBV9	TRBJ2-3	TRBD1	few	TGTGCCAGCAGCGTAACCCCGACAGGGTCGGGAGATACGCAGTATTTT	CASSVTPTGSGDTQYF
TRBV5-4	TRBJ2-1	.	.	TGTGCCAGCAGCTTGGTGTGGGCCGCGGGGACTTCCTACAATGAGCAGTTCTTC	CASSLVWAAGTSYNEQFF
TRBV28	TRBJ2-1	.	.	TGTGCCAGCAGTTCGATAGTCGTCAATGAGCAGTTCTTC	CASSSIVVNEQFF
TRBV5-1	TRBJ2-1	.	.	TGCGCCAGCAGCTTGGGGGGGGCCCGCTCCTACAATGAGCAGTTCTTC	CASSLGGARSYNEQFF
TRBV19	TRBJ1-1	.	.	TGTGCCAGTAGAGGTGAAGGGGAGAACACTGAAGCTTTCTTT	CASRGEGENTEAFF
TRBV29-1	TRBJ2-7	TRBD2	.	TGCAGCGTTGAAGTAGGGCGGGGGGTAGACTACGAGCAGTACTTC	CSVEVGRGVDYEQYF
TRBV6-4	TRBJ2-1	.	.	TGTGCCAGCAGTTACGTACCAGGGGGGGGTGAGCAGTTCTTC	CASSYVPGGGEQFF
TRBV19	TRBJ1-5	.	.	TGTGCCAGTAGTATAGGTAGGGACAACTATAGCAATCAGCCCCAGCATTTT	CASSIGRDNYSNQPQHF
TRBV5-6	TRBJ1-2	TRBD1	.	TGTGCCAGCAGCTTGGACAGGGGGCCTTACTATGGCTACACCTTC	CASSLDRGPYYGYTF
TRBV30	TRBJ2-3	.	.	TGTGCCTGGAGTGGGACCGGTGATACGCAGTATTTT	CAWSGTGDTQYF
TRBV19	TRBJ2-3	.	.	TGTGCCAGTACCCTATCTGGGCAGGTCCAATCTTGGGATACGCAGTATTTT	CASTLSGQVQSWDTQYF
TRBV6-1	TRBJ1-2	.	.	TGTGCCAGCAGGGGGTCAGGGTACTATGGCTACACCTTC	CASRGSGYYGYTF
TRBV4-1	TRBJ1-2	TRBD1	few	TGCGCCAGCAGCCAAACGGACAGGGTAGGCTATGGCTACACCTTC	CASSQTDRVGYGYTF
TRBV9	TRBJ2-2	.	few	TGTGCCAGCAGCGTAGATTCGGGTTTTGGGACCGGGGAGCTGTTTTTT	CASSVDSGFGTGELFF
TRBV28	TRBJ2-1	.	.	TGTGCCAGCAGTTTTCTCCCAGCTGGGGGTGAGCAGTTCTTC	CASSFLPAGGEQFF
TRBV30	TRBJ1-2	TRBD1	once	TGTGCCTGGACTATGGGGGCAGGGGGACATGCTGGCTACACCTTC	CAWTMGAGGHAGYTF
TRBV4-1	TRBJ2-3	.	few	TGCGCCAGCAGCTATGCCGGAGGAATGGGAGATACGCAGTATTTT	CASSYAGGMGDTQYF
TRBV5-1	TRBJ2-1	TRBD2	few	TGCGCCAGCAGCCAAGGGACTAGCGGGAGGAATGAGCAGTTCTTC	CASSQGTSGRNEQFF
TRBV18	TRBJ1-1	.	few	TGTGCCAGCTCACCCGGCAGGGTTGGGACTGAAGCTTTCTTT	CASSPGRVGTEAFF
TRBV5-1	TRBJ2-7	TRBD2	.	TGCGCCAGCAGCTTGGGAGCGGGAGCTTCTTACGAGCAGTACTTC	CASSLGAGASYEQYF
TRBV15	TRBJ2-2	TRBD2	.	TGTGCCACCAGCAGAAGGGTACTAGCGCAGTTGAACACCGGGGAGCTGTTTTTT	CATSRRVLAQLNTGELFF
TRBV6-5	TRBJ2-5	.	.	TGTGCCAGCAGTGAAAGCCCGGGGGAGACCCAGTACTTC	CASSESPGETQYF
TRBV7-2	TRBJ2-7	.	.	TGTGCCAGCAGCTTAGTTGGGGGTCACGAGCAGTACTTC	CASSLVGGHEQYF
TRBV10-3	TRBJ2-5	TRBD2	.	TGTGCCATCAGTGGGGGGACTAGCGGACCCCCCGCCCAAGAGACCCAGTACTTC	CAISGGTSGPPAQETQYF
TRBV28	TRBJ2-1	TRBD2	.	TGTGCCAGCAGTCCGGAGGGGCTAGCGGGAGGAGGCAATGAGCAGTTCTTC	CASSPEGLAGGGNEQFF
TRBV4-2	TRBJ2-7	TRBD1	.	TGTGCCAGCAGCCAAGGGACAGGGTTGGAGCAGTACTTC	CASSQGTGLEQYF
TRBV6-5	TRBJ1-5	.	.	TGTGCCAGCAGTTACTCCAGAGGGGGGGATCAGCCCCAGCATTTT	CASSYSRGGDQPQHF
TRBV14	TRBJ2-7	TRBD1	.	TGTGCCAGCAGCGCCCGAACAGGACAGGGGGCATGGGAGCAGTACTTC	CASSARTGQGAWEQYF